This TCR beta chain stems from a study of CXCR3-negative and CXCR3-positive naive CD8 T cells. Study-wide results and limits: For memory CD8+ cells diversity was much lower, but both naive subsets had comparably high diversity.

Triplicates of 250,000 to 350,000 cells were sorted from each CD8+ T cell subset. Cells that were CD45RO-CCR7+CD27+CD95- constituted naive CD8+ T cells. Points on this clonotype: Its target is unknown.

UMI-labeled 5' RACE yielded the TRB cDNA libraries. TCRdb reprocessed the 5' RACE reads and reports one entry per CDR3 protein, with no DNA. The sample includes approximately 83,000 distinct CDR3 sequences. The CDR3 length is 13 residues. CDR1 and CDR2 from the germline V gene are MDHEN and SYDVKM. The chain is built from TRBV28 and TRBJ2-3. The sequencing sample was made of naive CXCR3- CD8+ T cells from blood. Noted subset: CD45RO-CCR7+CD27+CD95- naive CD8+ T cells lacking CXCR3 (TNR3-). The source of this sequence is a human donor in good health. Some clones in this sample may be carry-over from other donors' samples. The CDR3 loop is CASSLVAVDTQYF.